Listed below are T cell receptor beta chains from one sample, sequenced in a study of shared T cell receptors in the human thymus. Method: immunoSEQ multiplex PCR; TCRdb's copy keeps in-frame clones and lacks some. The table lists about 660,000 clones, approximately 90% of them singletons. The sample was also linked to a second study, of human thymus T cells.

Specimen: thymocytes. These TCRs come from a boy under three years old with a congenital heart defect. CDR3s include the opening cysteine and the closing phenylalanine or tryptophan. A D gene is named only where the DNA matches it firmly. Some rows mark clone size as missing; the rest say once, few, many or name a class of expanded clone.

v_gene,len,j_gene,d_gene,abundance,CDR3aa,CDR3nt
TRBV19,15,TRBJ2-1,TRBD2,few,CASSIAAGGSNEQFF,TGTGCCAGTAGTATAGCAGCGGGAGGAAGCAATGAGCAGTTCTTC
TRBV14,15,TRBJ2-7,.,.,CASSQEVQASYEQYF,TGTGCCAGCAGCCAAGAGGTACAGGCCTCCTACGAGCAGTACTTC
TRBV9,17,TRBJ1-2,.,once,CASSVSPAGTQEYGYTF,TGTGCCAGCAGCGTAAGCCCGGCGGGCACCCAGGAGTATGGCTACACCTTC
TRBV4-2,14,TRBJ2-5,.,.,CASSQDGTSETQYF,TGTGCCAGCAGCCAAGATGGCACATCAGAGACCCAGTACTTC
TRBV7-3,15,TRBJ2-5,TRBD1,once,CASSSVPGQGETQYF,TGTGCCAGCAGCTCGGTCCCGGGACAGGGGGAGACCCAGTACTTC
TRBV15,16,TRBJ2-1,.,.,CATSRGRRAPYNEQFF,TGTGCCACCAGCAGAGGGCGGCGGGCTCCCTACAATGAGCAGTTCTTC
TRBV13,15,TRBJ2-7,TRBD2,.,CASSPSTSGSYEQYF,TGTGCCAGCAGCCCCTCGACTAGCGGGAGTTACGAGCAGTACTTC
TRBV19,13,TRBJ2-7,TRBD2,few,CATWSREGSEQYF,TGTGCCACCTGGTCGCGGGAGGGTTCCGAGCAGTACTTC
TRBV18,17,TRBJ2-2,.,.,CASSPVPRELDTGELFF,TGTGCCAGCTCACCCGTACCCCGGGAGTTAGACACCGGGGAGCTGTTTTTT
TRBV11-2,14,TRBJ2-7,TRBD1,.,CASSYGQDSYEQYF,TGTGCCAGCAGCTATGGACAGGACTCCTACGAGCAGTACTTC
TRBV10-3,15,TRBJ1-3,TRBD1,.,CAISGGTGSGNTIYF,TGTGCCATCAGTGGTGGGACAGGGTCAGGAAACACCATATATTTT
TRBV4-2,19,TRBJ1-4,TRBD1,.,CASSQDVAGQIFSNEKLFF,TGTGCCAGCAGCCAAGATGTGGCGGGACAGATTTTTTCTAATGAAAAACTGTTTTTT
TRBV4-3,15,TRBJ2-3,.,.,CASSQVGAHTDTQYF,TGCGCCAGCAGCCAAGTGGGCGCCCACACAGATACGCAGTATTTT
TRBV5-4,13,TRBJ2-1,TRBD1,once,CASSLGTGGEQFF,TGTGCCAGCAGCTTGGGGACAGGCGGGGAGCAGTTCTTC
TRBV28,12,TRBJ1-1,.,.,CASSLTNTEAFF,TGTGCCAGCAGTTTAACTAACACTGAAGCTTTCTTT
TRBV27,14,TRBJ1-2,TRBD1,.,CASSLGQTNYGYTF,TGTGCCAGCAGCTTGGGACAGACTAACTATGGCTACACCTTC
TRBV5-4,15,TRBJ2-5,TRBD2,.,CASSFLAGPQETQYF,TGTGCCAGCAGCTTCCTAGCGGGCCCCCAAGAGACCCAGTACTTC
TRBV18,12,TRBJ2-2,.,.,CASSPQGRELFF,TGTGCCAGCTCACCACAGGGGCGGGAGCTGTTTTTT
TRBV25-1,13,TRBJ1-1,.,.,CASSDRTNTEAFF,TGTGCCAGCAGTGACCGGACTAACACTGAAGCTTTCTTT
TRBV7-8,15,TRBJ2-1,TRBD2,.,CASRTGRAIYNEQFF,TGTGCCAGCAGAACCGGGAGGGCCATCTACAATGAGCAGTTCTTC
TRBV14,14,TRBJ2-7,TRBD2,.,CASSQGGGPYEQYF,TGTGCCAGCAGCCAAGGGGGGGGTCCCTACGAGCAGTACTTC
TRBV2,17,TRBJ2-2,TRBD2,.,CASSEGTRPGCTGELFF,TGTGCCAGCAGTGAAGGGACTAGACCCGGGTGCACCGGGGAGCTGTTTTTT
TRBV27,16,TRBJ2-6,.,once,CASSPLELIGANVLTF,TGTGCCAGCAGTCCCCTCGAGTTGATTGGGGCCAACGTCCTGACTTTC
TRBV6-5,11,TRBJ1-2,TRBD1,.,CAARQGTGYTF,TGTGCCGCACGACAGGGGACTGGCTACACCTTC
TRBV4-3,16,TRBJ2-1,TRBD2,.,CASSQLGGIGNNEQFF,TGCGCCAGCAGCCAACTGGGGGGGATTGGGAACAATGAGCAGTTCTTC
TRBV6-1,14,TRBJ2-2,.,.,CAGTRGRGTGELFF,TGTGCCGGGACGCGGGGGCGGGGCACCGGGGAGCTGTTTTTT
TRBV6-5,14,TRBJ1-2,TRBD1,.,CASSSGQGANGYTF,TGTGCCAGCAGTTCTGGACAGGGGGCAAATGGCTACACCTTC
TRBV4-1,16,TRBJ2-3,TRBD2,.,CASSQRRGGCTDTQYF,TGCGCCAGCAGCCAAAGGCGGGGGGGATGCACAGATACGCAGTATTTT
TRBV27,16,TRBJ1-5,TRBD1,.,CASSHTGEASNQPQHF,TGTGCCAGCAGTCATACAGGGGAGGCGAGCAATCAGCCCCAGCATTTT
TRBV30,14,TRBJ1-4,.,.,CAWSPGLTNEKLFF,TGTGCCTGGAGTCCAGGACTGACGAATGAAAAACTGTTTTTT
TRBV5-4,15,TRBJ2-3,.,.,CASSLAGEGTDTQYF,TGTGCCAGCAGCTTGGCGGGAGAAGGAACAGATACGCAGTATTTT
TRBV10-2,14,TRBJ2-7,.,.,CASSERQFPYEQYF,TGCGCCAGCAGTGAGCGACAGTTTCCCTACGAGCAGTACTTC
TRBV6-4,15,TRBJ2-3,TRBD1,once,CASSDSGTGYDTQYF,TGTGCCAGCAGTGACTCCGGGACAGGGTATGATACGCAGTATTTT
TRBV30,15,TRBJ2-1,TRBD2,.,CAWTKLAGDGNEQFF,TGTGCCTGGACAAAACTAGCGGGAGACGGCAATGAGCAGTTCTTC
TRBV5-4,13,TRBJ2-7,.,.,CASSRGTSYEQYF,TGTGCCAGCAGCAGGGGGACCTCCTACGAGCAGTACTTC
TRBV30,17,TRBJ2-3,TRBD2,.,CAWSVWDPGLAADTQYF,TGTGCCTGGAGTGTTTGGGACCCCGGACTAGCGGCAGATACGCAGTATTTT
TRBV29-1,18,TRBJ2-5,TRBD2,.,CSVCLAGGPSFDLETQYF,TGCAGCGTTTGCCTAGCGGGAGGGCCATCGTTCGATTTAGAGACCCAGTACTTC
TRBV6-1,14,TRBJ1-2,.,once,CASSEGSRAGGYTF,TGTGCCAGCAGTGAAGGGTCTCGAGCGGGAGGCTACACCTTC
TRBV7-9,14,TRBJ1-1,.,.,CASSLSRANTEAFF,TGTGCCAGCAGCTTAAGCAGGGCAAACACTGAAGCTTTCTTT
TRBV5-1,13,TRBJ1-4,TRBD1,.,CASSGQGNEKLFF,TGCGCCAGCTCGGGACAGGGAAATGAAAAACTGTTTTTT
TRBV6-4,15,TRBJ2-7,TRBD2,.,CASSDSVNGRYEQYF,TGTGCCAGCAGTGACTCGGTAAACGGGAGGTACGAGCAGTACTTC
TRBV6-5,16,TRBJ2-1,TRBD1,.,CASSYSRDRSYNEQFF,TGTGCCAGCAGTTACTCCCGGGACAGGTCCTACAATGAGCAGTTCTTC
TRBV21-1,16,TRBJ2-1,.,once,CASSKAGRGSYNEQFF,TGTGCCAGCAGCAAAGCAGGAAGGGGCTCCTACAATGAGCAGTTCTTC
TRBV28,18,TRBJ1-5,.,.,CASSYATSGTPSNQPQHF,TGTGCCAGCAGTTATGCGACCTCCGGGACACCGAGCAATCAGCCCCAGCATTTT
TRBV12-5,16,TRBJ2-3,TRBD1,.,CASGLVQGPGTDTQYF,TGTGCTAGTGGTTTGGTACAGGGGCCGGGGACAGATACGCAGTATTTT
TRBV2,15,TRBJ2-7,TRBD1,.,CASSERTGVGYEQYF,TGTGCCAGCAGTGAAAGGACAGGGGTTGGCTACGAGCAGTACTTC